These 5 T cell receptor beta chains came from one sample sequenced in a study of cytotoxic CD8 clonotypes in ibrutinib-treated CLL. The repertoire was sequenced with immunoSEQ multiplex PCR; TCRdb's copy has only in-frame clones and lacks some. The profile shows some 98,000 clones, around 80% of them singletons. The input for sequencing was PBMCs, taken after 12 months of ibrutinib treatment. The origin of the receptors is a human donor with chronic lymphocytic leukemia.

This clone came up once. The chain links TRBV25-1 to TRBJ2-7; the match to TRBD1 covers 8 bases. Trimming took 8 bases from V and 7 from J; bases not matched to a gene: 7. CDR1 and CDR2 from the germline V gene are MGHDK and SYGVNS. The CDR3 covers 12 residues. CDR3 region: CASGQGFGEQYF. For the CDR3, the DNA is TGTGCCAGCGGACAGGGCTTCGGGGAGCAGTACTTC.

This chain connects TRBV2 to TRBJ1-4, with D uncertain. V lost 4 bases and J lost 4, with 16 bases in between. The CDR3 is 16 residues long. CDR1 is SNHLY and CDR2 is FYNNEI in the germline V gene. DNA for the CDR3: TGTGCCAGCAGTGGGGGTGGGTCCAGGCTTAATGAAAAACTGTTTTTT. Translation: CASSGGGSRLNEKLFF. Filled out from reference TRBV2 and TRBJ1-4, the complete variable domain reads EPEVTQTPSHQVTQMGQEVILRCVPISNHLYFYWYRQILGQKVEFLVSFYNNEISEKSEIFDDQFSVERPDGSNFTLKIRSTKLEDSAMYFCASSGGGSRLNEKLFFGSGTQLSVL.

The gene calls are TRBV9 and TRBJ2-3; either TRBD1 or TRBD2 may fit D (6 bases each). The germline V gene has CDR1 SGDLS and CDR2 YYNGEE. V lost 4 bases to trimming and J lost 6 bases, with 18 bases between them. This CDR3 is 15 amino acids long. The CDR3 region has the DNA TGTGCCAGCAGCACCTCGGGGGCCCCGCGGGATACGCAGTATTTT. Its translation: CASSTSGAPRDTQYF.

CDR3 DNA sequence: TGTGCCAGCAGTGAATTGGCGGGGGGGACCCTTTCTGGGGCCAACGTCCTGACTTTC. It is translated as CASSELAGGTLSGANVLTF. The chain uses TRBV6-4 and TRBJ2-6; 9 bases are a match to TRBD2. Germline CDR1 is MRHNA and CDR2 is SNTAGT. After removal of 3 bases from V and 1 base from J, the junction contained 10 bases not matched to a gene. The CDR3 length is 19 residues.

CDR3 sequence (DNA): TGTGCCAGCAGCCCACAGGGCCGGGAATGGGCCCTCCACTTT. Amino acid sequence: CASSPQGREWALHF. The chain is built from TRBV7-9 and TRBJ1-6, with D tentatively TRBD1 (6 bases). The CDR3 is made up of 14 amino acids. V was cut by 5 bases and J by 14 bases, with 19 bases left in between. Germline assignment: CDR1 SEHNR and CDR2 FQNEAQ (reference sequence). The complete variable domain, with remaining parts taken from reference TRBV7-9 and TRBJ1-6, reads DTGVSQNPRHKITKRGQNVTFRCDPISEHNRLYWYRQTLGQGPEFLTYFQNEAQLEKSRLLSDRFSAERPKGSFSTLEIQRTEQGDSAMYLCASSPQGREWALHFGNGTRLTVT.